Each of the 21 T cell receptor beta chains below was sequenced from the same sample in a study of identical twins. Each CDR3 protein is one row after TCRdb ran MiXCR on the 5' RACE reads. This table holds 1.5 million to 2 million distinct CDR3 sequences, about 32% found once. Sequenced input: cord blood. The source of these receptors is a newborn girl in good health.

The V and J genes are TRBV2 and TRBJ1-4; D is uncertain. Trimming removed 6 bases at V and 1 base at J, with 9 bases between. The CDR3 is 14 amino acids. Germline CDR1 and CDR2: SNHLY and FYNNEI. The CDR3 loop reads CASRRRETNEKLFF. The DNA of the CDR3 is TGTGCCAGCAGACGGCGGGAAACTAATGAAAAACTGTTTTTT.

This clonotype has only a few counts. V is TRBV27 and J is TRBJ1-5; possible D gene TRBD1, 5 bases. Germline V gene lookup returns CDR1 MNHEY and CDR2 SMNVEV (reference sequence). V was shortened by 10 bases and J by 4 bases, with 17 bases between the two germline ends. CDR3 length: 14 amino acids. DNA of the CDR3: TGTGCCAACTTAGACAGACGCCCTAATCAGCCCCAGCATTTT. Protein sequence: CANLDRRPNQPQHF.

The chain joins TRBV6-5 to TRBJ2-1; D is possibly TRBD2 (5 bases). Trimming pared 6 bases from V and 0 bases from J, leaving 15 bases between. The CDR3 loop spans 16 amino acids. CDR1 and CDR2 from the germline V gene are MNHEY and SVGAGI. The CDR3 here is CASRRVTSSSYNEQFF. CDR3 DNA sequence: TGTGCCAGCAGGAGGGTGACTTCAAGCTCCTACAATGAGCAGTTCTTC.

This chain uses TRBV28 with TRBJ2-1, with TRBD2 matching 11 bases. V lost 4 bases, J lost 5 bases, and 7 bases stayed unmatched. This CDR3 has 16 amino acids. Germline CDR1 and CDR2: MDHEN and SYDVKM. CDR3 loop: CASSSLSGRADNEQFF. Here the CDR3 DNA reads TGTGCCAGCAGTTCCCTTAGCGGGAGGGCCGACAATGAGCAGTTCTTC.

The chain employs TRBV28 and TRBJ2-1; a weak D match, TRBD2 (6 bases). There are 16 residues in the CDR3. Germline V lookup: CDR1 MDHEN, CDR2 SYDVKM. The V end lost 5 bases, the J end lost 2 bases, and 16 bases lay between the germline ends. CDR3 bases: TGTGCCAGCAGTACCCCCGGGACTTTACCCTACAATGAGCAGTTCTTC. Translating it yields CASSTPGTLPYNEQFF. The full variable domain, completed using reference TRBV28 and TRBJ2-1, is DVKVTQSSRYLVKRTGEKVFLECVQDMDHENMFWYRQDPGLGLRLIYFSYDVKMKEKGDIPEGYSVSREKKERFSLILESASTNQTSMYLCASSTPGTLPYNEQFFGPGTRLTVL.

The genes are TRBV27 and TRBJ1-1, with 12 bases aligning to TRBD1. This CDR3 is built from 15 residues. Germline V gives CDR1 MNHEY, CDR2 SMNVEV (reference sequence). V dropped 4 bases and J dropped 3; count of bases not matched to a gene: 3. The CDR3, as DNA: TGTGCCAGCAGTTGGGACAGGGGGCTAGACACTGAAGCTTTCTTT. Translating gives CASSWDRGLDTEAFF.

The J gene is TRBJ2-1, the V gene TRBV10-2, with D possibly being TRBD1 or TRBD2 (5 bases each). Trimming pared 1 base from V and 4 bases from J, leaving 17 bases between. The CDR3 covers 17 residues. Looked up from germline, CDR1 is WSHSY and CDR2 is SAAADI. The CDR3 sequence is CASSEFLGLAVYNEQFF. CDR3 coding DNA: TGCGCCAGCAGTGAGTTCCTGGGGCTAGCCGTATACAATGAGCAGTTCTTC.

This clonotype turned up a few times. V usage is TRBV24-1 and J usage is TRBJ2-6; 8 bases fit TRBD1. The CDR3 has 15 amino acids. Looked up from germline, CDR1 is KGHDR and CDR2 is SFDVKD. Trimming took 6 bases from V and 4 from J; bases not matched to a gene: 4. CDR3: CATSLTGAGANVLTF. In nucleotides, the CDR3 is TGTGCCACCAGTCTGACAGGGGCCGGGGCCAACGTCCTGACTTTC.

The chain carries TRBV15 and TRBJ1-1; 8 bases fit TRBD1. Germline CDR1 LNHNV, CDR2 YYDKDF (reference sequence). The CDR3 length is 16 residues. Unmatched junction bases numbered 8, after V lost 1 base and J lost 4 bases. The DNA for the CDR3 is TGTGCCACCAGCAGAGGTTTGAGACAGGGGCCCACTGAAGCTTTCTTT. This sequence encodes CATSRGLRQGPTEAFF. The entire variable domain, with the rest obtained from reference TRBV15 and TRBJ1-1, is as follows: DAMVIQNPRYQVTQFGKPVTLSCSQTLNHNVMYWYQQKSSQAPKLLFHYYDKDFNNEADTPDNFQSRRPNTSFCFLDIRSPGLGDTAMYLCATSRGLRQGPTEAFFGQGTRLTVV.

This clonotype was seen more than once but under ten times. This chain uses TRBV6-6 with TRBJ1-1; the D is unclear. V lost 6 bases, J lost 4 bases, and 12 bases lay in between. The germline CDR1 and CDR2 sequences are MNHNY and SVGAGI (reference sequence). The CDR3 contains 13 residues. CDR3 in amino acids: CASRLLVGTEAFF. CDR3 sequence (DNA): TGTGCCAGCAGGCTTCTGGTGGGCACTGAAGCTTTCTTT.

V is TRBV6-6 and J is TRBJ1-1; no firm D call. CDR1 is MNHNY and CDR2 is SVGAGI in the germline V gene (reference sequence). The CDR3 spans 9 residues. V was cut by 8 bases and J by 8 bases, with 6 bases left in between. CDR3 nucleotide sequence: TGTGCCAGCTCCGACGAAGCTTTCTTT. Residues: CASSDEAFF.

The CDR3 sequence is CASSPRDRVGEQFF. CDR3 in DNA: TGCGCCAGCAGCCCCCGGGACAGGGTAGGTGAGCAGTTCTTC. The V gene is TRBV5-1, the J gene TRBJ2-1, with TRBD1 matching 9 bases. Looked up from germline, CDR1 is SGHRS and CDR2 is YFSETQ. The V segment lost 4 bases and the J segment 9 bases; nucleotides outside the gene matches: 8. The CDR3 length is 14 residues.

Comments on this clonotype: A far bigger clonotype differs at one base, so this is likely a read error. The chain couples TRBV12-3 or TRBV12-4 to TRBJ2-4; D gene uncertain. The J call may not be correct, given that the DNA end is closer to TRBJ2-7. The CDR3 is 13 residues long. The CDR3 sequence is CASRPRSSYEQYF. For the CDR3, the DNA is TGTGCCAGCAGACCCAGGAGCTCCTACGAGCAGTACTTC.

This clonotype was counted only a few times. The genes are TRBV12-3 or TRBV12-4 and TRBJ2-5; 7 bases are shared with TRBD2. Unmatched junction bases numbered 9, after V lost 7 bases and J lost 4 bases. The CDR3 contains 14 residues. The DNA for the CDR3 is TGTGCCAGCAATAAGCGGGGCAAGGGAGAGACCCAGTACTTC. Translating it yields CASNKRGKGETQYF.

This clonotype was observed a handful of times. The chain is built from TRBV4-1 and TRBJ2-1; TRBD2 agrees at 11 bases. Trimming took 1 base from V and 7 from J; bases not matched to a gene: 9. Germline CDR1 and CDR2: MGHRA and YSYEKL. The CDR3 length is 17 residues. The CDR3 protein is CASSQGLAGGLNNEQFF. In DNA, the CDR3 is TGCGCCAGCAGCCAAGGGTTAGCGGGGGGGCTAAATAATGAGCAGTTCTTC.

The rearrangement joins TRBV28 to TRBJ1-1; TRBD1 matches 9 bases. The CDR3 is made up of 14 amino acids. Germline CDR1 reads MDHEN; CDR2 reads SYDVKM. Trimming at V came to 6 bases and at J to 5 bases, leaving 7 bases not matched to a gene. The CDR3 DNA sequence: TGTGCCAGCAGGACCGGGACAGGGAGGACTGAAGCTTTCTTT. This sequence encodes CASRTGTGRTEAFF.

This chain joins TRBV2 and TRBJ1-1; no firm D call. CDR1 SNHLY and CDR2 FYNNEI come from the germline V gene. Trimming removed 5 bases from V and 0 bases from J, with 19 bases in between. CDR3 length: 17 amino acids. This CDR3 reads CASSRRVDLRLNTEAFF. Here the CDR3 DNA reads TGTGCCAGCAGTCGACGGGTCGACTTGAGATTGAACACTGAAGCTTTCTTT.

The chain employs TRBV6-2 or TRBV6-3 and TRBJ2-3, with D possibly matching TRBD2 (5 bases). The V end was cut by 6 bases, the J end by 0 bases, with 10 bases between. Germline V gives CDR1 MNHEY, CDR2 SVGEGT. This CDR3 has 14 amino acids. For the CDR3, the DNA is TGTGCCAGCAGGTCGGGGTGGAGCACAGATACGCAGTATTTT. This translates into CASRSGWSTDTQYF.

The chain joins TRBV2 to TRBJ1-1; TRBD1 matches at 7 bases. The V and J ends lost 2 bases and 5 bases, in that order; junction bases with no gene match: 5. Germline V gene sequence: CDR1 SNHLY, CDR2 FYNNEI. This CDR3 has 14 amino acids. CDR3 sequence reads: CASSESGGRTEAFF. The CDR3 nucleotides are TGTGCCAGCAGTGAATCAGGGGGAAGAACTGAAGCTTTCTTT.

The rearrangement uses TRBV5-8 and TRBJ2-7, with a tentative D call TRBD1 (6 bases). TRBJ2-5 matches the DNA end more closely, so the J call is doubtful. This CDR3 has 14 amino acids. The germline V gene has CDR1 SGHTS and CDR2 YDEGEE. The CDR3 nucleotides are TGTGCCAGCAGCTCCCCAGGGGCACGAGAGACCCAGTACTTC. This gives the protein CASSSPGARETQYF.

Many counts were recorded for this clonotype. The chain joins TRBV29-1 to TRBJ2-7; TRBD1 matches 9 bases. Germline CDR1 and CDR2: SQVTM and ANQGSEA. J gave up 4 bases and V 5 bases, and 6 bases lay outside the gene matches. CDR3 size: 13 residues. Written as DNA, the CDR3 is TGCAGCGTTAGCGGGACAGGGCCATACGAGCAGTACTTC. This codes for CSVSGTGPYEQYF.